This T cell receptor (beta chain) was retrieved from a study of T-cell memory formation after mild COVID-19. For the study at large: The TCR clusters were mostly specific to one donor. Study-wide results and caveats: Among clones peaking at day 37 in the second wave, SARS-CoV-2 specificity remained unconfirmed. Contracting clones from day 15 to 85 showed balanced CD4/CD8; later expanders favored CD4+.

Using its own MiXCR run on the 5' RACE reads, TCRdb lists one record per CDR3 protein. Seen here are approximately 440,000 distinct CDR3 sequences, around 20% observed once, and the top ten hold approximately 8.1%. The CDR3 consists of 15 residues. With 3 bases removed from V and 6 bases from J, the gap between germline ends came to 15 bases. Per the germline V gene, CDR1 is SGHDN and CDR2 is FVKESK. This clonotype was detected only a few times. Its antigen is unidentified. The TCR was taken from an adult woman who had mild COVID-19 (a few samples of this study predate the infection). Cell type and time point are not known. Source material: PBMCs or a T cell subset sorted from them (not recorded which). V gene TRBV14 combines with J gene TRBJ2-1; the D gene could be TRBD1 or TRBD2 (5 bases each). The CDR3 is CASSQLFGTANEQFF. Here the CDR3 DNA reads TGTGCCAGCAGCCAGTTATTTGGGACGGCCAATGAGCAGTTCTTC. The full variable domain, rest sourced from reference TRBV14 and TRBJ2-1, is EAGVTQFPSHSVIEKGQTVTLRCDPISGHDNLYWYRRVMGKEIKFLLHFVKESKQDESGMPNNRFLAERTGGTYSTLKVQPAELEDSGVYFCASSQLFGTANEQFFGPGTRLTVL.